In its sample, the clone carrying this T cell receptor beta chain was seen many times. Antigen specificity is unknown. The data originate from a study of T cells in Graves' hyperthyroidism and ophthalmopathy. Whole-study results and caveats: Most thyroid-expanded clonotypes above 0.001 were also found in blood.

This CDR3 has 12 residues. Germline assignment: CDR1 SNHLY and CDR2 FYNNEI. Trimming removed 7 bases at V and 5 bases at J, with 12 bases between. TCR beta CDR3 regions were amplified from RNA transcripts. HTBI primers drove first-round RT-PCR of the TCR CDR3. In TCRdb, the multiplex PCR reads were re-called with MiXCR into one record per CDR3 protein. The data contain about 600,000 distinct CDR3 sequences, about a sixth of them singletons. This clonotype was sampled from a woman aged 35 to 49 with Graves' ophthalmopathy. Sequences were obtained from blood. The chain combines TRBV2 with TRBJ2-7; D may be TRBD2 (6 bases). The CDR3 DNA sequence: TGTGCCAGCATCACATCGGGGGACGAGCAGTACTTC. It encodes CASITSGDEQYF.